These 29 T cell receptor beta chains were sequenced from one sample in a study of patients and donors after allogeneic stem cell transplantation. TCRdb redid the calling of the RT-PCR reads with MiXCR, one entry per CDR3 protein. The sample consists of more than 850,000 distinct CDR3 sequences, more than 15% of them appearing once. Input material: blood, either unsorted or a sorted T cell fraction (not recorded which). The receptor source for this set is a human donor who was either an allogeneic HSCT recipient or a stem cell or donor lymphocyte infusion donor (not recorded which). It is not recorded whose cells these are; they may come from a transplant donor.

This clonotype came up a few times. The J gene is TRBJ1-2, the V gene TRBV20-1; 8 positions match TRBD1. The CDR3 extends over 17 amino acids. Per the germline V gene, CDR1 is DFQATT and CDR2 is SNEGSKA (reference sequence). Trimming removed 2 bases from V and 3 bases from J; junction bases left unmatched: 14. Here the CDR3 DNA reads TGCAGTGCTAGACCGTGGACAGGGCCGCTGGGTGACTATGGCTACACCTTC. Translating gives CSARPWTGPLGDYGYTF.

This clonotype occurred a few times. The V gene is TRBV5-1, the J gene TRBJ2-7; D may match TRBD1 or TRBD2 (5 bases each). CDR3 length equals 16 residues. Germline V lookup: CDR1 SGHRS, CDR2 YFSETQ. Trimming removed 4 bases from V and 4 bases from J, with 21 bases in between. The chain's CDR3 is CASSQRTGTDIYEQYF. The CDR3 coding sequence is TGCGCCAGCAGCCAAAGGACCGGGACGGACATTTACGAGCAGTACTTC.

A few counts support this clonotype. In DNA, the CDR3 is TGTGCCAGCAGGCAGACAGGGGAAGTCTATGGCTACACCTTC. Its protein is CASRQTGEVYGYTF. The chain combines TRBV12-3 or TRBV12-4 with TRBJ1-2, with 8 nucleotides matching TRBD1. Unmatched junction bases numbered 7, after V lost 6 bases and J lost 4 bases. The CDR3 has 14 residues.

This clonotype occurred many times. This chain links TRBV24-1 with TRBJ2-1, with no clear D. The CDR3 is 15 residues long. V was cut by 3 bases and J by 4 bases, with 12 bases left in between. CDR1 is KGHDR, CDR2 SFDVKD, per germline. The CDR3 nucleotides are TGTGCCACCAGTGATCCCTTTCAGCCTTACAATGAGCAGTTCTTC. This codes for CATSDPFQPYNEQFF.

This clonotype was observed a few times. The V gene is TRBV7-9, the J gene TRBJ2-7; D might be TRBD1 or TRBD2, each matching 5 bases. This CDR3 contains 16 residues. Germline loops: CDR1 SEHNR, CDR2 FQNEAQ (reference sequence). Deletions cut 4 bases from V and 2 bases from J, with 18 bases between. CDR3: CASSSSLGPEAYEQYF. CDR3 DNA sequence: TGTGCCAGCAGCTCCTCATTGGGACCCGAAGCCTACGAGCAGTACTTC.

The rearrangement links TRBV7-9 to TRBJ2-7, with D unclear. V was pared by 3 bases and J by 1 base, with 10 bases between. This CDR3 spans 14 amino acids. The germline CDR1 and CDR2 sequences are SEHNR and FQNEAQ (reference sequence). The CDR3 here is CASSLLIGSYEQYF. The CDR3 nucleotides read TGTGCCAGCAGCTTGTTAATCGGGTCCTACGAGCAGTACTTC.

This clonotype has more than one count but fewer than ten. The chain links TRBV30 to TRBJ2-1; D is ambiguous. Trimming took 3 bases from V and 2 from J, leaving 5 bases between them. Germline CDR1 and CDR2: GTSNPN and SVGIG (reference sequence). The CDR3 is made up of 12 amino acids. As DNA, the CDR3 is TGTGCCTGGAGAAGCCCCTACAATGAGCAGTTCTTC. This sequence encodes CAWRSPYNEQFF.

The V and J genes are TRBV20-1 and TRBJ1-4; D is perhaps TRBD1 (5 bases). This CDR3 region has 14 residues. The germline V gene encodes CDR1 DFQATT and CDR2 SNEGSKA (reference sequence). Trimming removed 0 bases at V and 7 bases at J, with 12 bases between. In DNA form, the CDR3 reads TGCAGTGCTAGAGATCAGGGTGGTTTTGAAAAACTGTTTTTT. The encoded protein is CSARDQGGFEKLFF.

This clonotype was seen only a few times. The chain has TRBV12-3 or TRBV12-4 and TRBJ1-1; possibly TRBD1 for D (6 bases). V was shortened by 6 bases and J by 11 bases, with 16 bases between the two germline ends. CDR3 size: 12 residues. CDR3 amino acids: CASRPLQGVAFF. CDR3 nucleotide sequence: TGTGCCAGCAGGCCCTTACAGGGTGTGGCTTTCTTT.

The chain couples TRBV7-8 to TRBJ2-7, with TRBD1 matching over 12 bases. There are 18 residues in the CDR3. Germline-derived CDR1 and CDR2 are SGHVS and FQNEAQ. Losses at the gene ends were 2 bases for V and 5 bases for J; bases not matched to a gene: 13. The CDR3 nucleotides are TGTGCCAGCAGCTTATCCCATCAGGCCGGGACAGGGGGCCACGAGCAGTACTTC. Translating gives CASSLSHQAGTGGHEQYF.

This clonotype has just a few counts. The chain links TRBV5-1 to TRBJ2-5; 8 bases agree with TRBD1. Germline V gives CDR1 SGHRS, CDR2 YFSETQ. The CDR3 is 15 residues long. The trim removed 4 bases at V and 5 bases at J, leaving 10 bases unmatched. DNA of the CDR3: TGCGCCAGCAGCCCCGGACAGGGAAGTATGGAGACCCAGTACTTC. This sequence encodes CASSPGQGSMETQYF.

This clonotype was found a few times. One end of the junction fails to match germline, which may point to a read error. The chain combines TRBV15 with TRBJ2-7; D ambiguous. Germline values: CDR1 LNHNV, CDR2 YYDKDF (reference sequence). CDR3 length: 12 amino acids. The CDR3 is CATSGDGREQYF. DNA for the CDR3: TGTGCCACCAGCGGAGACGGTAGGGAGCAGTACTTC.

The V gene is TRBV21-1, the J gene TRBJ2-7. TRBV21-1 corresponds to a pseudogene. The CDR3 is 11 residues long. The DNA for the CDR3 is TGTGCCAGCACTCAAGAATACGAGCAGTACTTC. It translates to CASTQEYEQYF.

The sample holds a few counts of this clonotype. The chain joins TRBV4-1 to TRBJ2-7; 7 bases align to TRBD2. The CDR3 contains 16 residues. CDR1 is MGHRA and CDR2 is YSYEKL in the germline V gene. With 0 bases clipped from V and 1 base from J, the junction kept 6 bases outside the gene matches. CDR3 loop: CASSQEAGIMSYEQYF. The CDR3 DNA sequence: TGCGCCAGCAGCCAAGAAGCGGGAATCATGTCCTACGAGCAGTACTTC.

This chain uses TRBV5-1 with TRBJ2-7; TRBD1 is a possible D gene (5 bases). This CDR3 comprises 15 residues. The V end lost 0 bases, the J end lost 4 bases, and 14 bases lay between the germline ends. Germline-derived CDR1 and CDR2 are SGHRS and YFSETQ. CDR3 amino acids: CASSLDIRALYEQYF. The CDR3 DNA is TGCGCCAGCAGCTTGGATATCAGGGCTTTGTACGAGCAGTACTTC.

This clonotype was seen a few times. V is TRBV25-1 and J is TRBJ1-2; D not certain. The CDR3 length is 12 residues. Germline V gives CDR1 MGHDK, CDR2 SYGVNS. V was pared by 3 bases and J by 3 bases, with 5 bases between. CDR3: CASSDTDYGYTF. The CDR3 nucleotides are TGTGCCAGCAGTGACACCGACTATGGCTACACCTTC.

This clonotype was observed a few times. CDR3 protein: CASSVDPQGLRGYTF. CDR3 DNA: TGTGCCAGCAGCGTTGACCCACAGGGCCTGCGGGGCTACACCTTC. This chain uses TRBV9 with TRBJ1-2; the D gene is possibly TRBD1 (6 bases). With 2 bases removed from V and 8 bases from J, the gap between germline ends came to 19 bases. CDR1 SGDLS and CDR2 YYNGEE come from the germline V gene. The CDR3 contains 15 residues.

This clonotype was counted a few times. The rearrangement links TRBV24-1 to TRBJ1-6; D not certain. The CDR3 covers 12 residues. The germline V gene encodes CDR1 KGHDR and CDR2 SFDVKD. V shed 3 bases and J shed 11 bases, with 7 bases lying between them. CDR3 loop: CATSDTGPPLHF. Here the CDR3 DNA reads TGTGCCACCAGTGATACCGGTCCACCCCTCCACTTT.

A few counts support this clonotype. The CDR3 spells CASSTAPAGELFF. The CDR3 coding sequence is TGCGCCAGCAGCACCGCCCCGGCCGGGGAGCTGTTTTTT. This chain connects TRBV5-1 to TRBJ2-2; D is ambiguous. V dropped 4 bases and J dropped 6 bases, with 10 bases sitting between them. The CDR3 covers 13 residues. Germline assignment: CDR1 SGHRS and CDR2 YFSETQ.

The chain links TRBV5-4 to TRBJ1-4; 10 bases fit TRBD1. V shed 4 bases and J 6 bases; nucleotides not matched to a gene: 6. Germline values: CDR1 SGHNT, CDR2 YYREEE (reference sequence). The CDR3 consists of 15 residues. Here the CDR3 reads CASSPGDRGHEKLFF. The CDR3 coding sequence is TGTGCCAGCAGCCCAGGAGACAGGGGGCATGAAAAACTGTTTTTT.

The V and J genes are TRBV29-1 and TRBJ2-7; D is possibly TRBD2 (6 bases). Trimming took 3 bases from V and 6 from J, leaving 12 bases between them. There are 12 residues in the CDR3. CDR1 SQVTM and CDR2 ANQGSEA come from the germline V gene. The CDR3 coding sequence is TGCAGCGTTGACGGGCCCGGGGGCGAGCAGTACTTC. Translating gives CSVDGPGGEQYF.

J is TRBJ2-7 and V is TRBV20-1; 12 positions agree with TRBD2. V dropped 6 bases and J dropped 6; count of bases not matched to a gene: 6. The CDR3 covers 13 residues. Germline V gene lookup returns CDR1 DFQATT and CDR2 SNEGSKA (reference sequence). CDR3 sequence reads: CSAYILAGGEQYF. DNA of the CDR3: TGCAGTGCCTATATACTAGCGGGAGGCGAGCAGTACTTC.

The rearrangement links TRBV7-9 to TRBJ1-5; no clear D. In germline, CDR1 is SEHNR, CDR2 FQNEAQ (reference sequence). This CDR3 region has 14 residues. The V gene lost 5 bases and the J gene lost 2 bases, with 10 bases spanning the gap. The CDR3 region has the DNA TGTGCCAGCAGCGCTTTGGAGGGCAATCAGCCCCAGCATTTT. This translates into CASSALEGNQPQHF.

This clonotype has only a few counts. The rearrangement uses TRBV2 and TRBJ1-2; 8 nucleotides agree with TRBD1. CDR1 and CDR2 (germline): SNHLY, FYNNEI. The J segment lost 6 bases and the V segment lost 7 bases, leaving 10 bases of the junction unmatched. The CDR3 is 14 residues long. The CDR3 reads CASTLVRTGNGYTF. DNA for the CDR3: TGTGCCAGCACGCTTGTCAGGACAGGGAATGGCTACACCTTC.

V and J are TRBV29-1 and TRBJ2-3; 7 bases fit TRBD1. The CDR3 runs 12 residues. V lost 7 bases and J lost 6; bases outside the gene matches: 7. Germline-derived CDR1 and CDR2 are SQVTM and ANQGSEA. CDR3 coding DNA: TGCAGCGCCGCGACAGGGTTCGATACGCAGTATTTT. This codes for CSAATGFDTQYF.

This clonotype occurred a few times. The J gene is TRBJ1-3, the V gene TRBV10-3; 8 bases are shared with TRBD1. The V and J ends lost 6 bases and 0 bases, in that order; junction bases with no gene match: 13. Germline V lookup: CDR1 ENHRY, CDR2 SYGVKD. This CDR3 region has 18 residues. The CDR3 reads CAIRKRTGYTYSGNTIYF. The CDR3 DNA reads as TGTGCCATCAGGAAGAGGACAGGGTACACCTACTCTGGAAACACCATATATTTT.

This clonotype has a handful of counts. J is TRBJ2-5 and V is TRBV5-1; no clear D. The V end was cut by 3 bases, the J end by 4 bases, with 13 bases between. The CDR3 totals 14 residues. Germline V lookup: CDR1 SGHRS, CDR2 YFSETQ. CDR3 nucleotide sequence: TGCGCCAGCAGCTCAGTTGGGTTTCGAGAGACCCAGTACTTC. It codes for CASSSVGFRETQYF.

V is TRBV10-3 and J is TRBJ1-3; no firm D call. This CDR3 has 15 residues. Germline V lookup: CDR1 ENHRY, CDR2 SYGVKD. Trimming shortened V by 0 bases and J by 0 bases, and 6 bases separated the two germline ends. The CDR3 protein is CAISESVLSGNTIYF. CDR3 DNA: TGTGCCATCAGTGAGTCAGTCCTCTCTGGAAACACCATATATTTT.

This clonotype was recorded at least ten times. The chain recombines TRBV20-1 with TRBJ1-1, with no clear D. Per the germline V gene, CDR1 is DFQATT and CDR2 is SNEGSKA (reference sequence). The CDR3 length is 12 residues. V shed 2 bases and J shed 1 base, with 5 bases lying between them. The CDR3 reads CSARPPNTEAFF. The CDR3 DNA reads TGCAGTGCTAGACCTCCGAACACTGAAGCTTTCTTT.